This T cell receptor beta chain comes out of a study of cytomegalovirus exposure and HLA in healthy donors. Study observations and caveats: TCR beta sequences reportedly predicted most subjects' HLA-A and HLA-B alleles accurately. The authors later found TCR association rates varying by HLA locus, with DRB1 most and HLA-C fewest.

Regarding this clone: The antigen is unknown. This same CDR3 is encoded by further DNA sequences in the sample.

Germline-derived CDR1 and CDR2 are SGHRS and YFSETQ. This CDR3 has 14 residues. V was clipped by 2 bases and J by 4 bases; unmatched bases: 2. With 60 Vbeta and 13 Jbeta primers, the PCR was carried out. This table comes from immunoSEQ multiplex PCR, and its TCRdb copy is limited to in-frame clones, with some not included. Listed are approximately 100,000 clones; 0.55% to 0.6% falls within the top ten. The chain employs TRBV5-1 and TRBJ2-7, with TRBD1 matching 11 bases. The specimen sequenced was PBMCs. This clonotype originated in a man between 45 and 60 years old in good health and CMV-seronegative. The CDR3 sequence: CASSFGTGGYEQYF. Here the CDR3 DNA reads TGCGCCAGCAGCTTCGGGACAGGGGGTTACGAGCAGTACTTC.